This TCR beta chain was captured in a study of T cells after posttransplantation cyclophosphamide. Regarding the study as a whole: Later blood repertoires were often dominated by clones from the donor CD8+ memory compartment. Skin or GI-infiltrating T cells shared few TRB sequences with blood. Recipient CMV seropositivity and CMV reactivation strongly tracked TRB clonality.

This CDR3 contains 14 residues. Trimming cost V 5 bases and J 2 bases, with 10 bases left between them. Per germline, CDR1 MNHNS and CDR2 SASEGT. Profiled with immunoSEQ multiplex PCR; TCRdb holds only in-frame clones, not every one. The data contain several thousand clones, about four fifths of them singletons. Treatment was busulfan-fludarabine conditioning, a marrow graft, and cyclophosphamide on days +3 and +4. Turning to this clone: Its antigen is undetermined.

Sample: PBMCs, taken after allogeneic stem cell transplant with posttransplant cyclophosphamide. This TCR derives from a male patient aged 45-59 years who received an allogeneic stem cell transplant from a related donor and was CMV-positive. Some T cells may be transferred from the graft donor. The chain is built from TRBV6-1 and TRBJ1-5; D is undetermined. CDR3 DNA: TGTGCCAGCAGTAGGTGGAGGGGCAATCAGCCCCAGCATTTT. It translates to CASSRWRGNQPQHF.